Sequencing of this T cell receptor beta chain was carried out in a study of long-term antiretroviral therapy in people with HIV (dated by TCRdb to between 2021 and 2024). Context from the whole study: The earliest samples were collected about a decade before the 2015 WHO recommendation for immediate ART, when ART was typically delayed until CD4 counts fell. No cross-contamination during QIAcube processing turned up in test extractions that ran a monoclonal T-cell line alongside around 34 polyclonal samples. From some 27 adults with confirmed HIV infection, the cohort provided roughly 200 cryopreserved PBMC samples, gathered serially across a mean of around 6 years (range 1-12). A retrospective serial study tested whether ART initiation and durable HIV suppression were associated with changes in peripheral blood TRB repertoire composition and diversity. Among the 30 or so participants with HIV, around 10 were female. The research as a whole found: Expanded TRB clones identified before ART initiation dominated the repertoire at all time points, although this dominance fluctuated and declined in many PLHIV after ART. Starting ART was linked to a significant rise in TRB diversity, yet even after long-term ART the diversity remained significantly lower than in transplant donor controls. No data were available on ART adherence, viral resistance or therapy changes, limiting inferences about post-ART repertoire changes. The samples were dated from the mid-2000s to the late 2010s, and the ART regimens that were used may be less effective than current ART regimens. Compared with controls, HIV repertoires had narrower CDR3 length ranges, and the network structure pointed to an antigen-experienced repertoire that shifted only slightly toward naive after ART. Because pre-ART samples had limited cell numbers, profiling was done on unsorted PBMC rather than on sorted CD4+ and CD8+ T cells. Owing to limited PBMC availability, only the TCR beta chain was sequenced, without alpha chain pairing.

To be included, a participant needed at least one PBMC sample from before ART initiation plus at least two post-ART samples. Treatment was received in the United States of America by all participants with HIV. Cryopreserved samples of roughly 0.95-10 million PBMC were thawed and washed before DNA extraction. At the time of the earliest PBMC sample, participants with HIV were aged between about 20 and 54 years. Each participant contributed PBMC samples from 1-4 timepoints before ART initiation and 2-8 timepoints after ART initiation, with a median of 7 samples. For every participant, serial HIV viral load, CD4+ T-cell count, ART history and demographic data were obtained. A Qiagen kit on a QIAcube was used to extract genomic DNA from unsorted PBMC, with samples processed in batches of 12. Sequencing of the TRB variable region was done with the immunoSEQ hsTCRB v3.0 assay at survey level resolution. The targeted TRB sequencing depth was roughly 40,000-50,000 T-cell genomes per sample. TRB libraries were pooled and sequenced on an Illumina MiSeq using a v3 150-cycle kit. The source study handled its data this way. Repertoire analysis ran in R within a reproducible Nextflow workflow covering QC, data transformation and analysis. LymphoSeq2, an R package for AIRR-Seq data exploration, was used to implement custom analyses. A handful of samples that produced fewer than 5000 total TRB sequences were removed, so some 180 HIV repertoires were analyzed. Of the roughly 190 retained HIV repertoires, over 55 were collected before and about 130 after ART initiation. Repertoires were downsampled to 5000 TRB nucleotide sequences, with summary statistics averaged over 100 downsampling iterations. The analysis kept only TRB sequences whose CDR3 regions were at least seven amino acids long. Diversity was measured with a Shannon entropy-derived clonality score and the Gini coefficient. In the repertoire networks, any two of the top 5000 CDR3 amino acid sequences were linked whenever the two sequences differed by an edit distance of one. GLIPH2 predicted antigen specificity groups and MHC restriction for TRB CDR3 amino acid sequences. To flag known CMV, EBV, HIV or tissue antigen associations, CDR3 amino acid sequences were matched against VDJdb and McPAS-TCR. Pre-ART, post-ART and control groups were compared with Wilcoxon signed-rank tests and Holm-Bonferroni correction. TCRdb's version of the immuneACCESS table is confined to in-frame rearrangements and falls short of the full clone set. An unresolved V gene accounts for under half of the shortfall where checked; the remainder is of unknown origin. Clone size and V and J calls were adopted from that table, with D and trimming inferred from the DNA. The sample table holds about 18,000 clones, of which 85% to 90% were seen once. 7.5% to 9.5% of the sample comes from the top ten.

About this clone itself: What antigen it recognizes has not been identified. One base away there is no much larger clone; base qualities are not given.

The CDR3 numbers 13 residues from cysteine through phenylalanine. Only CDR3 DNA remains: 39 bases, in frame from the first base. V loses 4 bases at its end and J loses 3 bases; junction bases beyond the gene matches: 3. Reading the germline V gene gives CDR1 SGHTS and CDR2 YDEGEE. Sequencing used unsorted PBMCs, obtained 4.2 years after starting antiretroviral therapy. The V and J genes are TRBV5-8 and TRBJ2-7; 8 nucleotides in the junction match TRBD2. The sequence came from a man aged 50-59 years with HIV. DNA sequence: TGTGCCAGCAGCGCCGGGGGGGACTACGAGCAGTACTTC. Its translation is CASSAGGDYEQYF.